The clone carrying this TCR beta chain was recorded only once. Compared with germline, one end of the junction differs, possibly owing to a read error. The entry originates in a study of blood T cells in healthy people across ages. A second PCR, run for roughly 7 to 11 cycles, used a sample-barcoded 5' primer plus a J-beta primer mix. One entry per CDR3 protein, called by TCRdb with MiXCR from the 5' RACE reads. The sample has just under 900,000 distinct CDR3 sequences, 25% to 35% seen once; the top ten hold 15% to 20%. The CDR3 runs 14 residues. The chain combines TRBV12-3 or TRBV12-4 with TRBJ2-3; no firm D call. This TCR was sampled from a woman older than 75 in good health. Sequenced sample: blood. The CDR3 sequence: CASSLIESTDAQYF. DNA for the CDR3: TGTGCCAGCAGTTTAATAGAGTCCACAGATGCGCAGTATTTT.